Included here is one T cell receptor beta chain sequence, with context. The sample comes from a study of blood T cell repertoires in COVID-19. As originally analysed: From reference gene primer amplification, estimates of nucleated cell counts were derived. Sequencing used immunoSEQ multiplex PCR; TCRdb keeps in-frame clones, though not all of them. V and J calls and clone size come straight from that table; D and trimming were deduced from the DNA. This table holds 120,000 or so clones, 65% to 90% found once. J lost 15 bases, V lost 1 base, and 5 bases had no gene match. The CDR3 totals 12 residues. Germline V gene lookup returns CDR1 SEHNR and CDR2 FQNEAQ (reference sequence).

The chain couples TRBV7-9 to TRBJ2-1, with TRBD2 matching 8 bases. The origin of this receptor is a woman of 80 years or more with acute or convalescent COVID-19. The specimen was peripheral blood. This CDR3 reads CASSLDSGLAFF. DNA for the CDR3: TGTGCCAGCAGCTTAGATAGTGGACTAGCGTTCTTC.